Sequencing of this T cell receptor (beta chain) was carried out in a study of cytomegalovirus exposure and HLA in healthy donors. Whole-study results and caveats: The authors listed 150 to 200 TCR beta chains as cytomegalovirus-associated.

Turning to this clone: Its antigen is as yet unknown.

V lost 0 bases, J lost 4 bases, and 16 bases lay in between. CDR1 and CDR2 (germline): GTSNPN, SVGIG (reference sequence). This CDR3 is built from 16 residues. Researchers ran the PCR with 60 Vbeta and 13 Jbeta primers. Measured with immunoSEQ multiplex PCR; TCRdb has only the in-frame clones, and not every one. The profile shows around 200,000 clones, about 80% of them singletons. This sequence was found in a woman aged 30 to 39 in good health and CMV-seropositive. Sequenced input: PBMCs. The V gene is TRBV30, the J gene TRBJ1-3, with D possibly matching TRBD1 (6 bases). CDR3 protein: CAWSVLPTGYGNTIYF. DNA for the CDR3: TGTGCCTGGAGTGTACTCCCTACAGGGTACGGAAACACCATATATTTT.